This passage covers 25 T cell receptor beta chains from one sample sequenced in a study of vaccination and CD4 T cells after COVID-19. Time point of the sample: late sampling 161 to 241 days after vaccination in three convalescent patients. Indicated treatment: approximately 9-day PBMC culture with coronavirus spike peptide pools or control peptides (ViraFEST assay). With the Oncomine TCR Beta short-read assay, DNA from cultured CD4+ T cells was sequenced. TCRdb reprocessed the PCR reads via MiXCR and lists one record per CDR3 protein. The top ten clones hold about 13% of a sample with roughly 20,000 distinct CDR3 sequences, roughly 46% of them seen once. For these receptors, no antigen is known. The starting material was CD4+ T cells from blood, cultured in vitro, obtained about 7 months after SARS-CoV-2 vaccination. The receptors come from a human donor who had recovered from COVID-19.

This clonotype has just a few counts. This chain joins TRBV7-2 and TRBJ2-1; D remains ambiguous. V was clipped by 5 bases and J by 5 bases, with 10 bases between them. CDR3 size: 13 residues. Germline CDR1 reads SGHTA; CDR2 reads FQGNSA. The CDR3: CASSVGPNNEQFF. The CDR3 region has the DNA TGTGCCAGCAGCGTCGGACCCAACAATGAGCAGTTCTTC.

This clonotype turned up a few times. The chain links TRBV10-3 to TRBJ2-7; D possibly corresponds to TRBD1 (5 bases). V was cut by 5 bases and J by 3 bases, with 14 bases left in between. The CDR3 runs 14 residues. Germline lookup yields CDR1 ENHRY and CDR2 SYGVKD. The CDR3: CAISNPRDSYEQYF. The CDR3 DNA follows: TGTGCCATCAGTAATCCCCGAGACAGCTACGAGCAGTACTTC.

The chain uses TRBV11-1 and TRBJ2-1; TRBD1 aligns across 10 bases. The end of the DNA aligns better with TRBJ2-7, so the J call may be wrong. The CDR3 length is 15 residues. From germline, CDR1 is SGHAT and CDR2 FQDESV (reference sequence). The CDR3 DNA reads TGTGCCAGCAGTTGGACAGGGGGATCTTCCTACGAGCAGTACTTC. Translated, it gives CASSWTGGSSYEQYF.

This clonotype showed up just a few times. The genes are TRBV15 and TRBJ2-1; D might be TRBD2 (7 bases). The V and J ends lost 4 bases and 8 bases respectively, with 21 bases between them. CDR1 and CDR2 from the germline V gene are LNHNV and YYDKDF (reference sequence). This CDR3 has 16 residues. CDR3 residues: CATSMLGGGAGYEQFF. For the CDR3, the DNA is TGTGCCACCAGCATGCTGGGGGGGGGCGCAGGCTATGAGCAGTTCTTC.

The gene calls are TRBV7-2 and TRBJ2-5, with a tentative D call TRBD2 (5 bases). CDR1 is SGHTA, CDR2 FQGNSA, per germline. Trimming left V 1 base short and J 2 bases short, with 11 bases between. There are 15 residues in the CDR3. The CDR3 reads CASSLVANLQETQYF. DNA for the CDR3: TGTGCCAGCAGCTTAGTAGCGAACCTACAAGAGACCCAGTACTTC.

The rearrangement links TRBV20-1 to TRBJ2-1, with 12 bases aligning to TRBD2. The CDR3 consists of 14 residues. V shed 6 bases and J 7 bases; nucleotides not matched to a gene: 7. Germline V gene lookup returns CDR1 DFQATT and CDR2 SNEGSKA (reference sequence). For the CDR3, the DNA is TGCAGTGCCCTGACTAGCGGGAGTATGAATGAGCAGTTCTTC. This sequence encodes CSALTSGSMNEQFF.

This clonotype was picked up a small number of times. The V and J genes are TRBV7-9 and TRBJ1-1, with D uncertain. Germline CDR1 and CDR2: SEHNR and FQNEAQ (reference sequence). Trimming stripped 2 bases from V and 7 bases from J, with 11 bases between. The CDR3 is made up of 13 amino acids. In DNA, the CDR3 is TGTGCCAGCAGCTTAAAAGGGCCATATGAAGCTTTCTTT. Amino acid sequence: CASSLKGPYEAFF. The whole variable domain, filled in from reference TRBV7-9 and TRBJ1-1, reads DTGVSQNPRHKITKRGQNVTFRCDPISEHNRLYWYRQTLGQGPEFLTYFQNEAQLEKSRLLSDRFSAERPKGSFSTLEIQRTEQGDSAMYLCASSLKGPYEAFFGQGTRLTVV.

The chain combines TRBV27 with TRBJ2-3; 7 positions match TRBD2. The ends lost 6 bases at V and 3 bases at J; junction bases unmatched: 6. CDR3 length: 14 residues. Germline V gene data show CDR1 as MNHEY and CDR2 as SMNVEV (reference sequence). This CDR3 reads CASSRGRGTDTQYF. The CDR3 DNA sequence: TGTGCCAGCAGCCGCGGGAGAGGGACAGATACGCAGTATTTT.

The J gene is TRBJ2-5, the V gene TRBV5-1; either TRBD1 or TRBD2 may fit D (5 bases each). The CDR3 is 16 amino acids. Germline V lookup: CDR1 SGHRS, CDR2 YFSETQ. Trimming shortened V by 4 bases and J by 5 bases, and 21 bases separated the two germline ends. The CDR3 DNA is TGCGCCAGCAGCCCACAAGGCGGCGTGGGGGTGGAGACCCAGTACTTC. Amino acid sequence: CASSPQGGVGVETQYF.

The chain employs TRBV20-1 and TRBJ1-1; the D is unclear. V lost 3 bases and J 7 bases, leaving 15 bases between the germline ends. CDR1 and CDR2 from the germline V gene are DFQATT and SNEGSKA (reference sequence). This CDR3 is built from 13 residues. CDR3 residues: CSASSILESEAFF. CDR3 DNA: TGCAGTGCTAGTTCTATCCTAGAGAGTGAAGCTTTCTTT.

The J gene is TRBJ2-1, the V gene TRBV7-3; TRBD1 matches at 8 bases. V shed 3 bases, J shed 6 bases, and the junction held 13 bases outside the gene matches. CDR1 and CDR2 (germline): SGHTA, FQGTGA. This CDR3 has 17 residues. CDR3 sequence (DNA): TGTGCCAGCAGCTTGTATCCAGGGGGCCATCCGGCCAATGAGCAGTTCTTC. Translated: CASSLYPGGHPANEQFF. Full variable domain (outside the CDR3, taken from reference TRBV7-3 and TRBJ2-1): GAGVSQTPSNKVTEKGKYVELRCDPISGHTALYWYRQSLGQGPEFLIYFQGTGAADDSGLPNDRFFAVRPEGSVSTLKIQRTERGDSAVYLCASSLYPGGHPANEQFFGPGTRLTVL.

The chain links TRBV19 to TRBJ1-5, with D maybe TRBD1 (6 bases). V was trimmed by 5 bases and J by 3 bases, leaving 11 bases between them. The CDR3 consists of 14 residues. Germline CDR1 and CDR2: LNHDA and SQIVND (reference sequence). The CDR3 coding sequence is TGTGCCAGTAGTTATACAGGGCCCAATCAGCCCCAGCATTTT. This gives the protein CASSYTGPNQPQHF.

The V and J genes are TRBV6-5 and TRBJ2-5; no definite D call. The CDR3 covers 13 residues. Germline CDR1 reads MNHEY; CDR2 reads SVGAGI. V lost 3 bases and J lost 6, with 11 bases in between. This CDR3 reads CASSYLGWQTQYF. DNA of the CDR3: TGTGCCAGCAGTTATCTGGGGTGGCAGACCCAGTACTTC.

In its sample, this clonotype was seen once. This chain connects TRBV7-2 to TRBJ2-1; no reliable D call. There are 14 residues in the CDR3. Germline CDR1 reads SGHTA; CDR2 reads FQGNSA. The V and J ends lost 2 bases and 6 bases respectively, with 11 bases between them. The CDR3 is CASSLLGYGNEQFF. The CDR3 DNA sequence: TGTGCCAGCAGCTTACTGGGGTACGGCAATGAGCAGTTCTTC.

V and J are TRBV20-1 and TRBJ2-1; a possible D gene is TRBD2 (6 bases). The V gene's germline CDR1 is DFQATT and CDR2 SNEGSKA (reference sequence). With 3 bases removed from V and 6 bases from J, the gap between germline ends came to 6 bases. This CDR3 has 11 amino acids. Here the CDR3 DNA reads TGCAGTGCTAGGGGGGGCAATGAGCAGTTCTTC. Protein product: CSARGGNEQFF.

This sequence joins TRBV6-1 and TRBJ1-1; D is unclear. V lost 3 bases to trimming and J lost 1 base, with 6 bases between them. CDR1 is MNHNS and CDR2 is SASEGT in the germline V gene. This CDR3 has 13 residues. The DNA for the CDR3 is TGTGCCAGCAGTGAGTCCCCGAACACTGAAGCTTTCTTT. Translating it yields CASSESPNTEAFF.

J is TRBJ2-1 and V is TRBV6-1; D is possibly TRBD1 (5 bases). There are 13 residues in the CDR3. Germline V CDR1 and CDR2: MNHNS, SASEGT. The V gene lost 4 bases and the J gene lost 5 bases, with 9 bases spanning the gap. The CDR3 loop is CASSGTGNNEQFF. The CDR3 DNA reads TGTGCCAGCAGTGGTACAGGAAACAATGAGCAGTTCTTC.

This clonotype was seen only a few times. The rearrangement uses TRBV6-1 and TRBJ2-3, with TRBD1 matching over 9 bases. The CDR3 is 13 amino acids. CDR1 is MNHNS, CDR2 SASEGT, per germline. V shed 5 bases and J 6 bases; nucleotides not matched to a gene: 3. The CDR3 DNA reads TGTGCCAGCAGTACAGACAGGGGGGATACGCAGTATTTT. Translating gives CASSTDRGDTQYF.

This clonotype was seen only a few times. V and J are TRBV20-1 and TRBJ1-2, with D unclear. Looked up from germline, CDR1 is DFQATT and CDR2 is SNEGSKA (reference sequence). This CDR3 region has 13 residues. The ends were cut back, 0 bases at V and 5 bases at J, with 10 bases in the middle. CDR3 DNA: TGCAGTGCTAGAGATCAACCCGGGTATGGCTACACCTTC. Encoded protein: CSARDQPGYGYTF.

This clonotype appeared a few times. J is TRBJ1-5 and V is TRBV20-1; 11 nucleotides line up with TRBD1. The CDR3 sequence is 15 residues long. The trim removed 0 bases at V and 5 bases at J, leaving 3 bases unmatched. Germline lookup yields CDR1 DFQATT and CDR2 SNEGSKA (reference sequence). CDR3 residues: CSARDRTGGDQPQHF. In DNA, the CDR3 is TGCAGTGCTAGAGACCGGACAGGGGGCGATCAGCCCCAGCATTTT.

The chain links TRBV6-1 to TRBJ1-2; tentative D call: TRBD1 (5 bases). The CDR3 consists of 12 residues. Trimming took off 11 bases at V and 4 bases at J, with 14 bases between the two ends. CDR1 and CDR2 (germline): MNHNS, SASEGT. CDR3 nucleotides: TGTGCCGGGGGAGGGTTTCGCTATGGCTACACCTTC. Translation: CAGGGFRYGYTF.

This chain uses TRBV7-9 with TRBJ2-3, with D tentatively TRBD2 (5 bases). The V and J ends lost 4 bases and 0 bases respectively, with 23 bases between them. Germline CDR1 and CDR2: SEHNR and FQNEAQ (reference sequence). CDR3 length: 19 residues. The chain's CDR3 is CASSSTAPGRGWSTDTQYF. DNA of the CDR3: TGTGCCAGCAGCTCAACCGCGCCGGGGAGAGGGTGGAGCACAGATACGCAGTATTTT.

This rearrangement joins TRBV24-1 to TRBJ2-1; the match to TRBD1 covers 8 bases. V was clipped by 3 bases and J by 12 bases; unmatched bases: 3. The germline V gene has CDR1 KGHDR and CDR2 SFDVKD. The CDR3 is 12 residues long. CDR3 loop: CATSDPGTGQFF. The CDR3 coding sequence is TGTGCCACCAGTGATCCCGGGACAGGGCAGTTCTTC.

The chain employs TRBV24-1 and TRBJ2-5; D might be TRBD2 (5 bases). Germline-derived CDR1 and CDR2 are KGHDR and SFDVKD. CDR3 length: 17 residues. Trimming cost V 1 base and J 0 bases, with 14 bases left between them. CDR3 in amino acids: CATSDFRPADYQETQYF. The CDR3 DNA reads as TGTGCCACCAGTGATTTTAGGCCAGCGGACTACCAAGAGACCCAGTACTTC.

This chain connects TRBV27 to TRBJ1-5; tentative D call: TRBD1 (6 bases). Trimming removed 0 bases at V and 9 bases at J, with 15 bases between. Germline V gene data show CDR1 as MNHEY and CDR2 as SMNVEV (reference sequence). The CDR3 contains 15 residues. The CDR3 loop is CASSLSRGADVPQHF. The CDR3 nucleotides are TGTGCCAGCAGTTTATCACGGGGGGCGGATGTGCCCCAGCATTTT.